These T cell receptor beta chains were read from a single sample in a study of cytomegalovirus exposure and HLA in healthy donors. TCRdb's table, derived via immunoSEQ multiplex PCR, lists solely in-frame clones and lacks some. The data contain about 190,000 clones, roughly 80% of them singletons. Sequences were obtained from PBMCs. Receptor source: a young woman in good health and CMV-seronegative. CDR3s include the opening cysteine and the closing phenylalanine or tryptophan. D genes are given only for firm matches. Part of the rows lack a size; the others show once, few, many or a class for expanded clones.

>TRBV7-2|TRBJ1-6|NA|NA
CASSFLRAGSPLHF
TGTGCCAGCAGCTTTCTCAGGGCCGGGTCACCCCTCCACTTT
>TRBV28|TRBJ2-5|NA|NA
CASSQHSQETQYF
TGTGCCAGCAGTCAGCACAGTCAAGAGACCCAGTACTTC
>TRBV2|TRBJ2-7|NA|NA
CASRYRQHEQYF
TGTGCCAGCAGATATAGACAGCACGAGCAGTACTTC
>TRBV6-5|TRBJ2-1|NA|TRBD2
CASSSGTSGSYNEQFF
TGTGCCAGCAGTTCTGGGACTAGCGGTTCCTACAATGAGCAGTTCTTC
>TRBV27|TRBJ1-5|NA|NA
CASSLLFSVNQPQHF
TGTGCCAGCAGTTTATTATTTTCGGTTAATCAGCCCCAGCATTTT
>TRBV27|TRBJ2-2|few|TRBD1
CASSSRGTGRLAGELFF
TGTGCCAGCAGTTCACGGGGGACAGGGAGGTTGGCCGGGGAGCTGTTTTTT
>TRBV5-1|TRBJ2-1|NA|NA
CASSGWGVLEVHEQFF
TGCGCCAGCAGCGGCTGGGGGGTGTTGGAGGTCCATGAGCAGTTCTTC
>TRBV19|TRBJ2-2|NA|NA
CASSRRTSNTGELFF
TGTGCCAGTAGTCGGAGAACCTCGAACACCGGGGAGCTGTTTTTT
>TRBV7-3|TRBJ2-5|NA|TRBD1
CASSLTPGQGPFGRQETQYF
TGTGCCAGCAGCTTAACGCCCGGACAGGGGCCATTTGGGAGACAAGAGACCCAGTACTTC
>TRBV27|TRBJ1-6|few|TRBD1
CASSLDGPGGLYNSPLHF
TGTGCCAGCAGTTTAGATGGACCAGGGGGTCTCTATAATTCACCCCTCCACTTT
>TRBV20-1|TRBJ1-1|NA|NA
CSARAYLEAFF
TGCAGTGCTAGAGCCTACCTTGAAGCTTTCTTT
>TRBV25-1|TRBJ1-1|NA|NA
CASTPADSMNTEAFF
TGTGCCAGCACTCCAGCGGATTCCATGAACACTGAAGCTTTCTTT
>TRBV6-4|TRBJ2-3|few|TRBD2
CASSAAGGGTDTQYF
TGTGCCAGCAGTGCGGCGGGAGGTGGGACAGATACGCAGTATTTT
>TRBV11-2|TRBJ2-7|once|TRBD1
CASSYRDRGPYEQYF
TGTGCCAGCAGCTACCGCGACAGGGGACCCTACGAGCAGTACTTC
>TRBV18|TRBJ2-5|NA|TRBD1
CASSGGQQETQYF
TGTGCCAGCTCAGGGGGACAGCAAGAGACCCAGTACTTC
>TRBV28|TRBJ2-1|NA|TRBD2
CASSALAEAYNEQFF
TGTGCCAGCAGTGCACTAGCGGAGGCCTACAATGAGCAGTTCTTC
>TRBV25-1|TRBJ1-1|once|TRBD1
CASSEATGGLTEAFF
TGTGCCAGCAGTGAAGCGACAGGGGGCCTCACTGAAGCTTTCTTT